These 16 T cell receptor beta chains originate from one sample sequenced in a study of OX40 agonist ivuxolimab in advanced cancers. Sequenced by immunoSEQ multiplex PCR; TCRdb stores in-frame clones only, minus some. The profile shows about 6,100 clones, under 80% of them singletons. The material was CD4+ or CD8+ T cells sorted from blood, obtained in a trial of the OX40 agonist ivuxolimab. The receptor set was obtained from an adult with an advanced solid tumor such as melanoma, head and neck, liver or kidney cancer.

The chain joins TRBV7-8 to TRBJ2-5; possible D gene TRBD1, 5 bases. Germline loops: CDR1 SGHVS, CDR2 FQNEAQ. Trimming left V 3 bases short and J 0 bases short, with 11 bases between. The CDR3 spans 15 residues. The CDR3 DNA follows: TGTGCCAGCAGCTTGGGGCCTAGGTACCAAGAGACCCAGTACTTC. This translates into CASSLGPRYQETQYF.

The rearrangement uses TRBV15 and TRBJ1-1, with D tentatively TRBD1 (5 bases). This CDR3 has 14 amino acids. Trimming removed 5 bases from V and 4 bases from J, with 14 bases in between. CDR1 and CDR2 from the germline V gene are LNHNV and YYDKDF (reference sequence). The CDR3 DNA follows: TGTGCCACCAGCCGACAGCTCCCAGCCACTGAAGCTTTCTTT. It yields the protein CATSRQLPATEAFF.

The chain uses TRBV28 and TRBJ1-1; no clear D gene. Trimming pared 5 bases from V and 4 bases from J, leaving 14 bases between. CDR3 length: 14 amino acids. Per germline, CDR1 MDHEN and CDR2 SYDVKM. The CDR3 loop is CASSPLGRPTEAFF. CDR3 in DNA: TGTGCCAGCAGTCCCCTTGGTAGGCCCACTGAAGCTTTCTTT.

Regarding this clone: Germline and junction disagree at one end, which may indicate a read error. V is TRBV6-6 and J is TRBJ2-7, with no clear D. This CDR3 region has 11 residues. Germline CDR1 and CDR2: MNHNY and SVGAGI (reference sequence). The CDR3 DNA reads TGTGCCAGCAGTTACGGGAACTGGGTTGACTTC. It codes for CASSYGNWVDF.

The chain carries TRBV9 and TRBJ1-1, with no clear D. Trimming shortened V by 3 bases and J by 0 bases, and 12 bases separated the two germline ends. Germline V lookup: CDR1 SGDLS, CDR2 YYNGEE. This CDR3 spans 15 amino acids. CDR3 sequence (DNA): TGTGCCAGCAGCGGGTATGAGGGAATGAACACTGAAGCTTTCTTT. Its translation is CASSGYEGMNTEAFF.

The CDR3 nucleotides read TGTGCCAGCAGTAATAGTATAGATTCCTACGAGCAGTACTTC. Residues: CASSNSIDSYEQYF. V and J are TRBV27 and TRBJ2-7, with D uncertain. The germline CDR1 and CDR2 sequences are MNHEY and SMNVEV (reference sequence). V lost 5 bases and J 1 base, leaving 12 bases between the germline ends. This CDR3 contains 14 residues.

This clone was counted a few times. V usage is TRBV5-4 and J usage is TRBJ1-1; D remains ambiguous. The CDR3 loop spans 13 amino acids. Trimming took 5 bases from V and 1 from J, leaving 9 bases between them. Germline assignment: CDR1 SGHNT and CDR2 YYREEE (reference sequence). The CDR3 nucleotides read TGTGCCAGCAGTCACGAGGCGAACACTGAAGCTTTCTTT. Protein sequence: CASSHEANTEAFF. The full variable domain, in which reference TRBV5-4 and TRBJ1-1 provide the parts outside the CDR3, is ETGVTQSPTHLIKTRGQQVTLRCSSQSGHNTVSWYQQALGQGPQFIFQYYREEENGRGNFPPRFSGLQFPNYSSELNVNALELDDSALYLCASSHEANTEAFFGQGTRLTVV.

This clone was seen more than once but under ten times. CDR3 sequence reads: CASNEGGKAGELFF. In nucleotides, the CDR3 is TGTGCCAGCAACGAGGGCGGGAAAGCCGGGGAGCTGTTTTTT. The chain employs TRBV27 and TRBJ2-2; tentative D call: TRBD2 (6 bases). The CDR3 totals 14 residues. Germline V CDR1 and CDR2: MNHEY, SMNVEV (reference sequence). V lost 7 bases to trimming and J lost 6 bases, with 15 bases between them.

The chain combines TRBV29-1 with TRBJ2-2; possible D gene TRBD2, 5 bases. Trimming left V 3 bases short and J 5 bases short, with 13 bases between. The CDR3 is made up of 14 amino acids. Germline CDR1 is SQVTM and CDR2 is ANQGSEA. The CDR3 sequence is CSVDEGEGTGELFF. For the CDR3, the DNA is TGCAGCGTTGACGAGGGAGAGGGAACCGGGGAGCTGTTTTTT.

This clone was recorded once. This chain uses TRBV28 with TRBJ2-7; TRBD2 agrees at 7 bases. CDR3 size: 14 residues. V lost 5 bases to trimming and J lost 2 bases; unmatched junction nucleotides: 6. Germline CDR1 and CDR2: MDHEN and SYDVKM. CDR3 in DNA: TGTGCCAGCAGTCTGAGGGACTACACCTACGAGCAGTACTTC. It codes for CASSLRDYTYEQYF. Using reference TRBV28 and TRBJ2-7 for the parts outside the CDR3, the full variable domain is DVKVTQSSRYLVKRTGEKVFLECVQDMDHENMFWYRQDPGLGLRLIYFSYDVKMKEKGDIPEGYSVSREKKERFSLILESASTNQTSMYLCASSLRDYTYEQYFGPGTRLTVT.

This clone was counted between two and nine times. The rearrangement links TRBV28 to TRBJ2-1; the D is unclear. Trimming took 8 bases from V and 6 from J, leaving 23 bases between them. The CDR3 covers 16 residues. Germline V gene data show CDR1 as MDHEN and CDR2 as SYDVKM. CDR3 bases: TGTGCCAGCCTTCCCCAGAGCGAGCCTGGGTCCAATGAGCAGTTCTTC. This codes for CASLPQSEPGSNEQFF. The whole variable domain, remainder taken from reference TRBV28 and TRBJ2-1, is DVKVTQSSRYLVKRTGEKVFLECVQDMDHENMFWYRQDPGLGLRLIYFSYDVKMKEKGDIPEGYSVSREKKERFSLILESASTNQTSMYLCASLPQSEPGSNEQFFGPGTRLTVL.

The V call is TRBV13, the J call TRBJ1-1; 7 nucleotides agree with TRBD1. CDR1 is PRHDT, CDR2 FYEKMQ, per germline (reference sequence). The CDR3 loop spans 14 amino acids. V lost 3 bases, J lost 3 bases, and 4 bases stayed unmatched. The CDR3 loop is CASSFGTDYTEAFF. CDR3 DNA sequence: TGTGCCAGCAGCTTTGGGACAGATTACACTGAAGCTTTCTTT.

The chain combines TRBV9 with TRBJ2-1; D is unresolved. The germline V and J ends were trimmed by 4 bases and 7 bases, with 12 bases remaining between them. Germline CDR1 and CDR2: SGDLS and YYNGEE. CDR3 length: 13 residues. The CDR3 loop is CASSPPRVNEQFF. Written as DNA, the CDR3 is TGTGCCAGCAGCCCTCCCCGGGTTAATGAGCAGTTCTTC.

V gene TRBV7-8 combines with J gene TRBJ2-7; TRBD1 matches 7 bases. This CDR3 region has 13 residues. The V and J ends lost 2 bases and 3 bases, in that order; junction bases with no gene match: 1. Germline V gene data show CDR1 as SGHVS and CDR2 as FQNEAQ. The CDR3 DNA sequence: TGTGCCAGCAGCTTACGACAGGGCTACGAGCAGTACTTC. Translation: CASSLRQGYEQYF.

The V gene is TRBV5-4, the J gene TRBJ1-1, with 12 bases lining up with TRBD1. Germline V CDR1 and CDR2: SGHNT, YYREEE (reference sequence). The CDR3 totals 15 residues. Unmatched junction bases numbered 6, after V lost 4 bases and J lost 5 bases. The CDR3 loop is CASSQGTGGGTEAFF. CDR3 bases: TGTGCCAGCAGCCAAGGGACAGGGGGCGGGACTGAAGCTTTCTTT.

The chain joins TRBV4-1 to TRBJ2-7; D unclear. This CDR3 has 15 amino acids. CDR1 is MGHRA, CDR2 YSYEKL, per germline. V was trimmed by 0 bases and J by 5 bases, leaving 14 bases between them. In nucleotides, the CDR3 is TGCGCCAGCAGCCAAGATCGAGGCAGCTCGGACGAGCAGTACTTC. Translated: CASSQDRGSSDEQYF.